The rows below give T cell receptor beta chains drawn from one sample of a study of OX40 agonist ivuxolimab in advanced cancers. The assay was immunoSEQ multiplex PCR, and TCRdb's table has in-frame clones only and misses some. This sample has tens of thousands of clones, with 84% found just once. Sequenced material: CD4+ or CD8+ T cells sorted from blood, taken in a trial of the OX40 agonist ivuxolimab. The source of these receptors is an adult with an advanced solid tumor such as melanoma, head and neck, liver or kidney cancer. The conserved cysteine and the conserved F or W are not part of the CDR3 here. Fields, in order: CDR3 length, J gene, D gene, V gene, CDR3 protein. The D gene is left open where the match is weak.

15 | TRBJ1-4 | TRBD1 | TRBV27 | ASSSLRDRGLFEKLF
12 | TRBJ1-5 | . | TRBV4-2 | ASSQGDSNQPQH
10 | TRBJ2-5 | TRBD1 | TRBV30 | AWGQGQETQY
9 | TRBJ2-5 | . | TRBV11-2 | ASSNIETQY
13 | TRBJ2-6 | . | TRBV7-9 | ASSLRGSGANVLT
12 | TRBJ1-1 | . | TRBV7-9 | ASSLGAGLGEAF
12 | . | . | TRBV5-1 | ASSFWIKSYEQY
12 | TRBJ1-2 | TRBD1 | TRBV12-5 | ASGLAGGGYGYT
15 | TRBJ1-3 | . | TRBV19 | ASSIDYGRISGNTIY
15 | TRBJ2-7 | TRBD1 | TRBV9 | ASSVRPGTGGSFEQY
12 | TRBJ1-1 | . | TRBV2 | ASSDEGRSTEAF
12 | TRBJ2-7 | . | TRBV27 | ASSLGSGGFEQY
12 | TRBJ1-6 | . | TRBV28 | ASSSQSYNSPLH
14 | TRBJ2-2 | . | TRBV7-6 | ASSLAGGRGSGELF
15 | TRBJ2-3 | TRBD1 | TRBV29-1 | SVGGSPDRGVPDTQY
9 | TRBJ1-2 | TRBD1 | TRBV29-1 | SVGTGYGYT
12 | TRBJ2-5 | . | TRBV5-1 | ASSLGPSEETQY
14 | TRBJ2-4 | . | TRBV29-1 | SAVSGGRVAKNIQY
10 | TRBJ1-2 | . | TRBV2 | ASSPPNYGYT
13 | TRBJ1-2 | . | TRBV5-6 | ASSLVGQGRYGYT
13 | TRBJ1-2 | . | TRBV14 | ASSRLGQGSYGYT
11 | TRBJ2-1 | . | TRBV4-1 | ASSQDRSNEQF
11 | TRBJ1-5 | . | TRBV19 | ASSRGVGQPQH
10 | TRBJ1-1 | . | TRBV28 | ASRGQIGEAF
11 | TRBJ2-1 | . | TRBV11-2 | ASSPAVRNEQF
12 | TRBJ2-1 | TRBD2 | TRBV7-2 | ASLLAVSYNEQF
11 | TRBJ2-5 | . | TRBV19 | ASSVISGETQY